The subject of this entry is one T cell receptor (beta chain). The sample belongs to a study of blood T cell repertoires in COVID-19. J was trimmed by 8 bases and V by 2 bases; bases with no gene match: 6. The CDR3 has 13 residues. Germline V gives CDR1 GTSNPN, CDR2 SVGIG (reference sequence). Per the original data handling: From reference gene primer amplification, estimates of nucleated cell counts were derived. TCRdb's copy holds only in-frame clones and misses some; the assay was immunoSEQ multiplex PCR. The V and J calls and clone size were taken over from that table, and D and trimming were inferred from the DNA. The table lists roughly 170,000 clones, under 90% of them singletons.

The chain employs TRBV30 and TRBJ1-2; 9 nucleotides agree with TRBD1. Sequencing used peripheral blood. The TCR comes from a human donor in a cohort sampled during active COVID-19. The CDR3 sequence: CAWSRTGVRGYTF. Here the CDR3 DNA reads TGTGCCTGGAGTAGGACAGGGGTTCGAGGCTACACCTTC. The full variable domain, with the rest looked up from reference TRBV30 and TRBJ1-2, is SQTIHQWPATLVQPVGSPLSLECTVEGTSNPNLYWYRQAAGRGLQLLFYSVGIGQISSEVPQNLSASRPQDRQFILSSKKLLLSDSGFYLCAWSRTGVRGYTFGSGTRLTVV.